This T cell receptor (beta chain) was profiled in a study of blood T cells in healthy people across ages. Germline CDR1 DFQATT, CDR2 SNEGSKA (reference sequence). Between the trimmed V and J ends, which lost 3 bases and 3 bases, there was a span of 9 bases. The length of the CDR3 is 13 residues. The use of a sample-barcoded 5' primer and a J-beta primer mix characterized a second PCR of about 6 to 12 cycles. TCRdb re-called the 5' RACE reads with MiXCR, one entry per CDR3 protein. Among 700,000 or so distinct CDR3 sequences, over 20% were seen once, and the ten largest hold around a fifth. Only a few counts were recorded for this clonotype.

This receptor was identified in an older man in good health. This rearrangement joins TRBV20-1 to TRBJ2-1; D is perhaps TRBD2 (6 bases). The specimen sequenced was blood. The DNA of the CDR3 is TGCAGTGCTAGCGGGGGACTCTACAATGAGCAGTTCTTC. Protein sequence: CSASGGLYNEQFF.